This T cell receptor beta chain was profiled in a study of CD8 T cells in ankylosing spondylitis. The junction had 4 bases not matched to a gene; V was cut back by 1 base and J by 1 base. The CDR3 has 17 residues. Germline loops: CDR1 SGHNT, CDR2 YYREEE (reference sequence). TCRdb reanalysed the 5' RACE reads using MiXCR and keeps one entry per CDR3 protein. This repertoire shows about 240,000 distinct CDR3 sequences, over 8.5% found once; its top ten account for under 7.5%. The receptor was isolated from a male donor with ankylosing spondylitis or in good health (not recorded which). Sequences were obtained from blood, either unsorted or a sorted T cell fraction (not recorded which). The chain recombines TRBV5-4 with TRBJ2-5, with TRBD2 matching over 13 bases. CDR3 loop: CASSLPTSGGAQETQYF. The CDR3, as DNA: TGTGCCAGCAGCTTGCCAACTAGCGGGGGGGCCCAAGAGACCCAGTACTTC.